This T cell receptor (beta chain) was identified in a study of blood T cell repertoires in COVID-19. Study-level background: The United States, Italy and Spain supplied acute and convalescent COVID-19 samples. PBMCs, B-cell-depleted T cells, or T cells provided the cDNA or gDNA that made up the material.

The authors' processing: Amplification of reference gene primers provided the estimated nucleated cell counts. Sequencing was performed with immunoSEQ multiplex PCR; in TCRdb, only in-frame clones are kept and a portion is missing. The V and J calls and clone size are taken from that table; D and trimming were inferred from the DNA. The repertoire holds some 150,000 clones, with roughly 88% as singletons. Germline lookup yields CDR1 SGDLS and CDR2 YYNGEE. CDR3 length equals 12 residues. Trimming cost V 4 bases and J 10 bases, with 14 bases left between them. The rearrangement joins TRBV9 to TRBJ1-1, with D uncertain. The source of this sequence is a woman in her forties or fifties in a cohort sampled during active or convalescent COVID-19. The sample was peripheral blood. The CDR3 is CASSSAEEGAFF. CDR3 in DNA: TGTGCCAGCAGCTCCGCCGAGGAAGGAGCTTTCTTT.